These 30 T cell receptor beta chains share one sample of origin, sequenced in a study of identical twins' blood T cells. TCRdb re-analysed the 5' RACE reads in MiXCR, keeping a single row per CDR3 protein. The sample contains 300,000 to 400,000 distinct CDR3 sequences, roughly 28% of which appear only once. Sequenced input: PBMCs. Receptors originate from a woman aged 18 to 55 in good health.

This clonotype was detected only a few times. CDR3 sequence: CASSQTGTVPPDTQYF. CDR3 bases: TGTGCCAGCAGCCAAACCGGGACGGTGCCCCCAGATACGCAGTATTTT. This chain connects TRBV9 to TRBJ2-3; D may correspond to TRBD1 or TRBD2 (5 bases each). Deletions cut 4 bases from V and 4 bases from J, with 19 bases between. Germline V lookup: CDR1 SGDLS, CDR2 YYNGEE. The CDR3 sequence is 16 residues long. The entire variable domain, with the rest obtained from reference TRBV9 and TRBJ2-3, is as follows: DSGVTQTPKHLITATGQRVTLRCSPRSGDLSVYWYQQSLDQGLQFLIQYYNGEERAKGNILERFSAQQFPDLHSELNLSSLELGDSALYFCASSQTGTVPPDTQYFGPGTRLTVL.

Many counts were recorded for this clonotype. CDR3 nucleotides: TGTGCCAGCAGCAAACTCGGGGCAGATACGCAGTATTTT. This sequence encodes CASSKLGADTQYF. The gene calls are TRBV21-1 and TRBJ2-3. TRBV21-1 is described as a pseudogene. The CDR3 consists of 13 residues.

This clonotype was detected ten times or more. The chain is built from TRBV3-1 and TRBJ2-5; a possible D gene is TRBD2 (6 bases). The V end was cut by 4 bases, the J end by 2 bases, with 11 bases between. The CDR3 extends over 14 amino acids. Germline V gene sequence: CDR1 LGHDT, CDR2 YNNKEL (reference sequence). The CDR3 coding sequence is TGTGCCAGCAGCCGTCGGGACTTTCAAGAGACCCAGTACTTC. Amino acids: CASSRRDFQETQYF.

The chain joins TRBV5-1 to TRBJ2-7; D possibly matches TRBD1 or TRBD2 (5 bases each). Per germline, CDR1 SGHRS and CDR2 YFSETQ. This CDR3 has 13 amino acids. V lost 0 bases to trimming and J lost 6 bases, with 10 bases between them. The CDR3 here is CASSLAVGVEQYF. In DNA form, the CDR3 reads TGCGCCAGCAGCTTGGCCGTGGGGGTCGAGCAGTACTTC.

The V call is TRBV20-1, the J call TRBJ2-1; the match to TRBD2 covers 12 bases. This CDR3 comprises 14 residues. The junction had 8 bases not matched to a gene; V was cut back by 6 bases and J by 8 bases. In germline, CDR1 is DFQATT, CDR2 SNEGSKA (reference sequence). CDR3 residues: CSAPSGRVFYEQFF. The CDR3 DNA is TGCAGTGCACCTAGCGGGAGGGTGTTCTATGAGCAGTTCTTC.

This clonotype was seen a handful of times. The CDR3 region has the DNA TGCAGTGCTCGCGGGAGGCCCAATACCTACAATGAGCAGTTCTTC. Its translation is CSARGRPNTYNEQFF. The chain joins TRBV20-1 to TRBJ2-1; 8 bases are a match to TRBD2. CDR3 length equals 15 residues. CDR1 and CDR2 from the germline V gene are DFQATT and SNEGSKA (reference sequence). The ends lost 5 bases at V and 2 bases at J; junction bases unmatched: 8.

The V gene is TRBV29-1, the J gene TRBJ1-1, with D possibly matching TRBD1 (6 bases). This CDR3 has 12 residues. Trimming cost V 5 bases and J 4 bases, with 11 bases left between them. Germline CDR1 SQVTM, CDR2 ANQGSEA. The DNA for the CDR3 is TGCAGCGTTATAACAGGGATCACTGAAGCTTTCTTT. Residues: CSVITGITEAFF.

This clonotype was recorded a few times. CDR3 region: CAISESDRGYEQYF. Here the CDR3 DNA reads TGTGCCATCAGTGAATCGGACAGGGGCTACGAGCAGTACTTC. The V call is TRBV10-3, the J call TRBJ2-7; 9 bases line up with TRBD1. The V segment lost 3 bases and the J segment 3 bases; nucleotides outside the gene matches: 3. This CDR3 spans 14 amino acids. The germline V gene encodes CDR1 ENHRY and CDR2 SYGVKD.

This clonotype was observed at least ten times. The CDR3 reads CASSLSAGAPFTDTQYF. The CDR3 bases are TGTGCCAGCAGCTTATCGGCAGGTGCCCCCTTCACAGATACGCAGTATTTT. The gene calls are TRBV7-2 and TRBJ2-3; D uncertain. This CDR3 spans 17 amino acids. CDR1 and CDR2 (germline): SGHTA, FQGNSA. The ends were cut back, 2 bases at V and 2 bases at J, with 17 bases in the middle.

This clonotype was detected a few times. V and J are TRBV12-3 or TRBV12-4 and TRBJ1-5; TRBD1 matches 7 bases. V shed 5 bases and J 13 bases; nucleotides not matched to a gene: 5. This CDR3 comprises 11 residues. In DNA form, the CDR3 reads TGTGCCAGCAGTCTCCGACAGGGTCAGCATTTT. This sequence encodes CASSLRQGQHF.

The rearrangement links TRBV12-3 or TRBV12-4 to TRBJ2-1; TRBD2 matches at 7 bases. The ends lost 4 bases at V and 4 bases at J; junction bases unmatched: 10. This CDR3 contains 16 residues. The CDR3 is CASSSEGRAEYNEQFF. CDR3 sequence (DNA): TGTGCCAGCAGTTCGGAGGGGAGGGCCGAGTACAATGAGCAGTTCTTC.

With respect to this clonotype: One end of the junction is discordant with germline, which a read error may explain. The chain employs TRBV14 and TRBJ2-2; TRBD2 might be the D (5 bases). Looked up from germline, CDR1 is SGHDN and CDR2 is FVKESK. This CDR3 has 15 residues. CDR3 region: CTSSQGRVDTGDLFF. The CDR3 DNA reads TGTACCAGCAGCCAAGGGCGGGTTGATACCGGGGATCTGTTTTTT.

V usage is TRBV15 and J usage is TRBJ1-1; D not resolved. The CDR3 totals 14 residues. Looked up from germline, CDR1 is LNHNV and CDR2 is YYDKDF (reference sequence). V was clipped by 3 bases and J by 1 base, with 9 bases between them. The CDR3 region has the DNA TGTGCCACCAGCAGGGGTGATCGGAACACTGAAGCTTTCTTT. It yields the protein CATSRGDRNTEAFF.

The V call is TRBV5-6, the J call TRBJ2-1; 8 nucleotides agree with TRBD2. V dropped 4 bases and J dropped 4; count of bases not matched to a gene: 7. Germline CDR1 is SGHDT and CDR2 is YYEEEE. The length of the CDR3 is 15 residues. CDR3 sequence reads: CASSRRASGYNEQFF. The CDR3 coding sequence is TGTGCCAGCAGCCGACGGGCTAGCGGGTACAATGAGCAGTTCTTC.

The genes are TRBV29-1 and TRBJ1-1; no definite D call. Germline lookup yields CDR1 SQVTM and CDR2 ANQGSEA. This CDR3 has 14 residues. CDR3 in amino acids: CIVGHNPGNTEAFF. The CDR3, as DNA: TGCATCGTGGGCCACAACCCAGGGAACACTGAAGCTTTCTTT.

The CDR3 region is CASSLARWSGSTDTQYF. The CDR3 coding sequence is TGTGCCAGCAGCTTAGCGAGGTGGAGCGGTAGCACAGATACGCAGTATTTT. This chain uses TRBV7-2 with TRBJ2-3, with D possibly TRBD2 on 5 matching bases. CDR3 length: 17 amino acids. Germline CDR1 reads SGHTA; CDR2 reads FQGNSA. Trimming left V 0 bases short and J 0 bases short, with 13 bases between.

This clonotype was recorded many times. This rearrangement joins TRBV29-1 to TRBJ1-2; D is ambiguous. CDR1 SQVTM and CDR2 ANQGSEA come from the germline V gene. The length of the CDR3 is 12 residues. Trimming pared 6 bases from V and 0 bases from J, leaving 8 bases between. The CDR3 nucleotides are TGCAGCGTAGCGACCGCTAACTATGGCTACACCTTC. Translation: CSVATANYGYTF.

The table lists this clonotype with many counts. The V and J genes are TRBV20-1 and TRBJ1-1; D gene uncertain. The V end lost 6 bases, the J end lost 0 bases, and 11 bases lay between the germline ends. The CDR3 has 13 amino acids. Germline assignment: CDR1 DFQATT and CDR2 SNEGSKA (reference sequence). The CDR3 region is CSADTPLNTEAFF. DNA for the CDR3: TGCAGTGCCGATACTCCTTTGAACACTGAAGCTTTCTTT.

A remark on this clonotype: Compared with germline, one end of the junction differs, possibly owing to a read error. CDR3 nucleotide sequence: TGTGCCAGCAGCCTAAGTGTGGGGCAGGACTATGGCCACACCTTC. Amino acids: CASSLSVGQDYGHTF. The V and J genes are TRBV9 and TRBJ1-2; D may be TRBD1 (5 bases). CDR1 is SGDLS, CDR2 YYNGEE, per germline. The CDR3 runs to 15 residues.

The count of this clonotype is one. The chain couples TRBV6-2 or TRBV6-3 to TRBJ1-1; D is undetermined. The CDR3 loop spans 13 amino acids. V lost 3 bases and J 5 bases, leaving 10 bases between the germline ends. Per the germline V gene, CDR1 is MNHEY and CDR2 is SVGEGT. In DNA form, the CDR3 reads TGTGCCAGCAGTTATAGACAAGGGACTGAAGCTTTCTTT. Residues: CASSYRQGTEAFF.

The V call is TRBV18, the J call TRBJ1-2; no firm D call. The V end was cut by 0 bases, the J end by 1 base, with 9 bases between. CDR3 length equals 15 residues. Per the germline V gene, CDR1 is KGHSH and CDR2 is LQKENI. The CDR3 here is CASSPPVGVNYGYTF. In nucleotides, the CDR3 is TGTGCCAGCTCACCACCGGTCGGGGTTAACTATGGCTACACCTTC.

The chain is built from TRBV20-1 and TRBJ1-4, with D tentatively TRBD1 (5 bases). Trimming cost V 0 bases and J 8 bases, with 16 bases left between them. Germline V lookup: CDR1 DFQATT, CDR2 SNEGSKA (reference sequence). CDR3 length: 15 residues. Here the CDR3 DNA reads TGCAGTGCTAGAGATCTTCGGGGGGAAAACGAAAAACTGTTTTTT. It translates to CSARDLRGENEKLFF.

This clonotype has only a few counts. The V call is TRBV7-9, the J call TRBJ2-1, with 10 bases lining up with TRBD2. This CDR3 is 15 amino acids long. Germline-derived CDR1 and CDR2 are SEHNR and FQNEAQ (reference sequence). V gave up 5 bases and J gave up 6 bases; unmatched junction bases: 7. The CDR3 coding sequence is TGTGCCAGCAGCCCTGGGACTAGCGAACTCAATGAGCAGTTCTTC. It translates to CASSPGTSELNEQFF. Using reference TRBV7-9 and TRBJ2-1 for the parts outside the CDR3, the full variable domain is DTGVSQNPRHKITKRGQNVTFRCDPISEHNRLYWYRQTLGQGPEFLTYFQNEAQLEKSRLLSDRFSAERPKGSFSTLEIQRTEQGDSAMYLCASSPGTSELNEQFFGPGTRLTVL.

This clonotype has a count of ten or more. This chain links TRBV29-1 with TRBJ1-1; D unclear. The V gene lost 5 bases and the J gene lost 1 base, with 11 bases spanning the gap. Germline V CDR1 and CDR2: SQVTM, ANQGSEA. The CDR3 extends over 13 amino acids. CDR3 bases: TGCAGCGTTTTCCCGCCAACGAACACTGAAGCTTTCTTT. Protein: CSVFPPTNTEAFF. Full variable domain (missing parts from reference TRBV29-1 and TRBJ1-1): SAVISQKPSRDICQRGTSLTIQCQVDSQVTMMFWYRQQPGQSLTLIATANQGSEATYESGFVIDKFPISRPNLTFSTLTVSNMSPEDSSIYLCSVFPPTNTEAFFGQGTRLTVV.

In its sample, this clonotype was seen many times. The chain couples TRBV9 to TRBJ2-1, with TRBD2 matching 9 bases. V gave up 0 bases and J gave up 6 bases; unmatched junction bases: 7. CDR1 and CDR2 (germline): SGDLS, YYNGEE. The CDR3 totals 16 residues. CDR3 nucleotide sequence: TGTGCCAGCAGCGTAGCTGGGCTAGCGGGGACCAATGAGCAGTTCTTC. This translates into CASSVAGLAGTNEQFF.

This clonotype was observed at least ten times. The chain recombines TRBV10-3 with TRBJ1-3; TRBD1 agrees at 8 bases. With 2 bases clipped from V and 4 bases from J, the junction kept 4 bases outside the gene matches. Germline loops: CDR1 ENHRY, CDR2 SYGVKD. The CDR3 length is 15 residues. CDR3 in amino acids: CAISEGQGAGNTIYF. The CDR3 DNA sequence: TGTGCCATCAGTGAGGGACAGGGAGCCGGAAACACCATATATTTT.

The sample holds a few counts of this clonotype. The J gene is TRBJ2-1, the V gene TRBV14, with D uncertain. V lost 1 base and J lost 3, with 16 bases in between. Germline values: CDR1 SGHDN, CDR2 FVKESK. The CDR3 sequence is 17 residues long. The CDR3 DNA is TGTGCCAGCAGCCAAGTCATGAGACACAGTTTCTACAATGAGCAGTTCTTC. It translates to CASSQVMRHSFYNEQFF.

This clonotype appeared a few times. This chain joins TRBV20-1 and TRBJ2-1; no clear D gene. Germline V gives CDR1 DFQATT, CDR2 SNEGSKA (reference sequence). The CDR3 consists of 12 residues. Trimming stripped 2 bases from V and 3 bases from J, with 5 bases between. Here the CDR3 reads CSARHIYNEQFF. For the CDR3, the DNA is TGCAGTGCTAGACATATCTACAATGAGCAGTTCTTC.

DNA for the CDR3: TGTGCCAGCAGCCAAGACCGTGTGGGCTATGGCTACACCTTC. Translated: CASSQDRVGYGYTF. The genes are TRBV14 and TRBJ1-2; D is unresolved. The CDR3 is 14 residues long. CDR1 SGHDN and CDR2 FVKESK come from the germline V gene. V was shortened by 0 bases and J by 4 bases, with 9 bases between the two germline ends.

This clonotype appeared many times. This chain links TRBV20-1 with TRBJ2-4; TRBD2 matches at 9 bases. The CDR3 covers 16 residues. Germline V lookup: CDR1 DFQATT, CDR2 SNEGSKA (reference sequence). J lost 0 bases, V lost 2 bases, and 5 bases had no gene match. The CDR3 DNA sequence: TGCAGTGCTAGACCGACTAGCGGACTAGCCAAAAACATTCAGTACTTC. Its protein is CSARPTSGLAKNIQYF.